This record covers a single T cell receptor beta chain. Its antigen is currently unknown. The sample comes from a study of T cell repertoires in cytomegalovirus infection. TCRdb re-called the reads through MiXCR, storing one row per CDR3 protein. The profile shows nearly 700,000 distinct CDR3 sequences, around 32% of them singletons. General study points: Carriage of CMV together with the relevant HLA was identifiable through cumulative public TCR beta family frequency.

The CDR3 runs 14 residues. Germline assignment: CDR1 SGHAT and CDR2 FQDESV (reference sequence). Unmatched junction bases numbered 1, after V lost 4 bases and J lost 4 bases. J is TRBJ1-4 and V is TRBV11-1; 9 nucleotides match TRBD1. The clonotype was recovered from a human donor in good health (CMV status not recorded). Some clones in this sample may be carry-over from other donors' samples. Specimen: cultured PBMCs, collected from culture after CMV antigen stimulation. The CDR3 here is CASSWTGDNEKLFF. The CDR3 nucleotides are TGTGCCAGCAGCTGGACAGGGGATAATGAAAAACTGTTTTTT.